This is a list of T cell receptor beta chains from one sample in a study of control samples from healthy donors and cancer patients. TCRdb's table, derived via immunoSEQ multiplex PCR, lists solely in-frame clones and lacks some. The sample contains 150,000 to 200,000 clones, 85% to 95% of which appear only once. The specimen was blood. The source of these receptors is a woman aged 55-70 years in good health. Both conserved end residues are trimmed from each CDR3.

v_call,cdr3_aa
TRBV5-4,ASSPWEGLNTEAF
TRBV19,ASFTDRGLGTEAF
TRBV6-5,ASSSEGTGYDGYT
TRBV2,ASKRGWITDTQY
TRBV5-1,ASSLGRVLNYGYT
TRBV7-6,ASSPSAAGPVNEQF
TRBV7-2,ASSPEQVDYGYT
TRBV9,ASSVVNTAGNTGELF
TRBV7-2,ASSLEGTTELF
TRBV7-9,ASSPLVTAWGETQY
TRBV7-3,ASSPRVGGNTEAF
TRBV18,ASSPPAGRVQNEQY
TRBV6-5,ASTKQVDTEAF
TRBV5-8,ASSLEGVGWEKLF
TRBV27,ASGPRGAGNTIY
TRBV5-1,ASSPDGDYGYT
TRBV3-1/TRBV3-2,ASSQDSGYT
TRBV19,ASSIARRGYSNQPQH
TRBV6-6,ASSYAARLGRPQH
TRBV18,ASSPPGDRGPQNYGYT
TRBV5-1,ASSRGHRDEAF
TRBV7-2,ASSRAGRGSNQPQH
TRBV6-5,ASSYYWGHAGDGYT
TRBV7-9,ASSLEGEGSLTYEQY
TRBV2,ASSDDGGMGNQPQH
TRBV4-1,ASSQTATGTGGTIY
TRBV30,AWSGPSEAF
TRBV15,ATSRDLGAESRGRGANVLT
TRBV9,ASSVDSGNQPQH
TRBV7-2,ASSLAQSGSNQPQH
TRBV7-2,ASSPTLVSGELF
TRBV7-8,ASSSGQAAGYGYT
TRBV7-2,ASTPTGRGFTGELF
TRBV9,ASSAGRDATNEKLF
TRBV9,ASSVTGEGEAF
TRBV25-1,ASSERQAYNEQF